These 9 T cell receptor beta chains were sequenced from one sample in a study of cytomegalovirus exposure and HLA in healthy donors. With 60 Vbeta and 13 Jbeta primers, the PCR was carried out. The protocol was immunoSEQ multiplex PCR, while the TCRdb copy is restricted to in-frame clones and leaves out a portion. The sample holds approximately 100,000 clones; under 80% are singletons and the top ten take 3% to 4%. The material sequenced was PBMCs. These receptor sequences come from a woman aged 50 to 60 in good health and CMV-seropositive.

V and J are TRBV13 and TRBJ2-7; 8 nucleotides align to TRBD2. The V gene's germline CDR1 is PRHDT and CDR2 FYEKMQ (reference sequence). Trimming removed 5 bases from V and 7 bases from J; junction bases left unmatched: 16. CDR3 length: 16 amino acids. CDR3: CASSPPGAGGPGEQYF. The CDR3 DNA is TGTGCCAGCAGCCCGCCTGGGGCGGGGGGACCAGGGGAGCAGTACTTC.

This chain links TRBV5-8 with TRBJ2-5, with 8 bases aligning to TRBD2. TRBJ2-7 matches the DNA end more closely, so the J call is doubtful. The germline CDR1 and CDR2 sequences are SGHTS and YDEGEE. The CDR3 length is 16 residues. The CDR3 spells CASSLSGGYQTYEQYF. The CDR3, as DNA: TGTGCCAGCAGCTTGAGCGGGGGCTATCAAACCTACGAGCAGTACTTC.

V and J are TRBV10-3 and TRBJ2-2; 7 positions match TRBD2. The CDR3 totals 15 residues. V trimming: 10 bases; J trimming: 8 bases; junction bases outside the gene matches: 16. The germline V gene has CDR1 ENHRY and CDR2 SYGVKD. CDR3 sequence reads: CATKGPAGVRGELFF. CDR3 in DNA: TGTGCCACCAAAGGTCCGGCGGGAGTACGGGGGGAGCTGTTTTTT.

This clone came up a few times. The J gene is TRBJ2-4, the V gene TRBV6-1; D may be TRBD2 (5 bases). The germline gives CDR1 MNHNS, CDR2 SASEGT. Trimming stripped 4 bases from V and 1 base from J, with 5 bases between. This CDR3 is 13 amino acids long. CDR3 sequence reads: CASSGRAKNIQYF. CDR3 bases: TGTGCCAGCAGTGGGAGGGCCAAAAACATTCAGTACTTC.

The chain has TRBV19 and TRBJ1-1, with D unclear. CDR1 and CDR2 (germline): LNHDA, SQIVND (reference sequence). V gave up 5 bases and J gave up 1 base, with 5 bases separating them. The CDR3 loop spans 12 amino acids. In nucleotides, the CDR3 is TGTGCCAGTAGTTACACGAACACTGAAGCTTTCTTT. This encodes CASSYTNTEAFF.

V usage is TRBV7-9 and J usage is TRBJ2-2; D call uncertain. The CDR3 has 12 residues. V shed 11 bases and J shed 6 bases, with 13 bases lying between them. Per germline, CDR1 SEHNR and CDR2 FQNEAQ (reference sequence). The CDR3 reads CAGQATSGELFF. CDR3 coding DNA: TGTGCCGGTCAAGCGACGTCCGGGGAGCTGTTTTTT.

This chain uses TRBV11-3 with TRBJ2-1; no reliable D call. Trimming left V 3 bases short and J 4 bases short, with 13 bases between. The germline V gene encodes CDR1 SGHNT and CDR2 YENEEA. The CDR3 contains 15 residues. Written as DNA, the CDR3 is TGTGCCAGCAGCTTGGAGTCCTCCTCATACAATGAGCAGTTCTTC. Translation gives CASSLESSSYNEQFF. Full variable domain (remainder filled in from reference TRBV11-3 and TRBJ2-1): EAGVVQSPRYKIIEKKQPVAFWCNPISGHNTLYWYLQNLGQGPELLIRYENEEAVDDSQLPKDRFSAERLKGVDSTLKIQPAELGDSAVYLCASSLESSSYNEQFFGPGTRLTVL.

This clone has only a few counts. The DNA for the CDR3 is TGTGCCAGCAGCCCAGGGACTAGATATGGCGAGCAGTACTTC. Protein sequence: CASSPGTRYGEQYF. This rearrangement joins TRBV5-4 to TRBJ2-7; 8 nucleotides agree with TRBD2. The V and J ends lost 4 bases and 6 bases, in that order; junction bases with no gene match: 9. This CDR3 is built from 14 residues. In germline, CDR1 is SGHNT, CDR2 YYREEE (reference sequence). The full variable domain, its missing parts supplied by reference TRBV5-4 and TRBJ2-7, is ETGVTQSPTHLIKTRGQQVTLRCSSQSGHNTVSWYQQALGQGPQFIFQYYREEENGRGNFPPRFSGLQFPNYSSELNVNALELDDSALYLCASSPGTRYGEQYFGPGTRLTVT.

V gene TRBV10-3 combines with J gene TRBJ1-5; 9 bases are shared with TRBD1. With 2 bases clipped from V and 3 bases from J, the junction kept 14 bases outside the gene matches. The CDR3 length is 19 residues. Germline loops: CDR1 ENHRY, CDR2 SYGVKD. The CDR3 DNA follows: TGTGCCATCAGTGAGGCCATATCCCTGGGACAGGGCCTCAATCAGCCCCAGCATTTT. This encodes CAISEAISLGQGLNQPQHF.